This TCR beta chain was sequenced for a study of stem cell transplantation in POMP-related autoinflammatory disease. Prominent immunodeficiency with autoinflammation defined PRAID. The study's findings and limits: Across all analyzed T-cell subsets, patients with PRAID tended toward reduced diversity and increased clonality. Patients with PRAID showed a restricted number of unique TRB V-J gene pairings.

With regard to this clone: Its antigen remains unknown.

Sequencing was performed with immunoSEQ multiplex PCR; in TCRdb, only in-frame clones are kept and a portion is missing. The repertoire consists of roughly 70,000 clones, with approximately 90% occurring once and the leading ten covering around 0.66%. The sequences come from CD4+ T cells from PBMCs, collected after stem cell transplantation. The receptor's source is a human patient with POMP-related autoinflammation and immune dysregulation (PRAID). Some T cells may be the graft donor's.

The CDR3 nucleotides are TGTGCCAGCAGTTTACGCACCGGGGAGCTGTTTTTT. This encodes CASSLRTGELFF. The chain joins TRBV28 to TRBJ2-2, with D unclear. From germline, CDR1 is MDHEN and CDR2 SYDVKM. CDR3 length: 12 residues. V gave up 2 bases and J gave up 4 bases, with 2 bases separating them.